A selection of T cell receptor beta chains follows, all from one sample in a study of blood T cell repertoires in COVID-19. Sequencing was performed with immunoSEQ multiplex PCR; in TCRdb, only in-frame clones are kept and a portion is missing. This table holds 60,000 to 75,000 clones, around 83% found once. Sequencing was done on a sample of peripheral blood. The source is a man between 65 and 79 years old with active COVID-19. The CDR3 runs from the conserved cysteine through the conserved F or W. A D gene is named only where the DNA matches it firmly. Clone size appears in some rows only: once, few, many, or a class for an expanded clone.

d_gene	v_gene	j_gene	abundance	CDR3aa	CDR3nt
.	TRBV6-2/TRBV6-3	TRBJ2-7	.	CASSYPTASYEQYF	TGTGCCAGCAGTTACCCCACAGCCTCCTACGAGCAGTACTTC
TRBD1	TRBV6-2/TRBV6-3	TRBJ2-5	.	CASSHGQVQETQYF	TGTGCCAGCAGCCACGGACAGGTCCAAGAGACCCAGTACTTC
.	TRBV25-1	TRBJ2-6	.	CASSEGPRGSGANVLTF	TGTGCCAGCAGTGAAGGGCCCCGGGGCTCTGGGGCCAACGTCCTGACTTTC
.	TRBV6-2/TRBV6-3	TRBJ2-2	.	CASSYVIAGELFF	TGTGCCAGCAGTTACGTCATTGCCGGGGAGCTGTTTTTT
TRBD1	TRBV9	TRBJ2-7	.	CASSPQGQGQYEQYF	TGTGCCAGCAGCCCCCAAGGACAGGGGCAGTACGAGCAGTACTTC
.	TRBV9	TRBJ2-5	once	CASSVGVGGQGTQYF	TGTGCCAGCAGCGTAGGCGTGGGCGGCCAGGGGACCCAGTACTTC
TRBD1	TRBV11-3	TRBJ2-7	once	CASSPRQGGYYEQYF	TGTGCCAGCAGCCCGAGACAGGGGGGCTACTACGAGCAGTACTTC
.	TRBV27	TRBJ2-3	once	CASSLSIGPDPRGTDTQYF	TGTGCCAGCAGTTTATCGATTGGTCCGGATCCCCGGGGCACAGATACGCAGTATTTT
TRBD1	TRBV6-5	TRBJ1-2	.	CASSSNRGRDGYTF	TGTGCCAGCAGTTCAAACAGGGGGAGGGATGGCTACACCTTC
TRBD1	TRBV5-8	TRBJ1-2	.	CASSQGTGHPYGYTF	TGTGCCAGCAGCCAAGGGACAGGCCATCCCTATGGCTACACCTTC